This T cell receptor beta chain was captured in a study of T cells in Graves' hyperthyroidism and ophthalmopathy. This clonotype was recorded at least ten times. The CDR3 length is 18 residues. V was shortened by 0 bases and J by 3 bases, with 17 bases between the two germline ends. The germline gives CDR1 MGHRA, CDR2 YSYEKL. Amplified regions were TCR beta CDR3 sequences from RNA transcripts. During a first-round RT-PCR of the TCR CDR3, the HTBI primer set was used. Using its own MiXCR run on the multiplex PCR reads, TCRdb lists one record per CDR3 protein. There are about 610,000 distinct CDR3 sequences in the sample; approximately 14% occur only once, and 3.5% to 4.5% lies in the top ten.

The V call is TRBV4-1, the J call TRBJ2-2, with a tentative D call TRBD1 (8 bases). This clonotype originated in a woman aged 40 to 55 with Graves' ophthalmopathy. The source material was blood. The CDR3 spells CASSQDRGLADHTGELFF. The CDR3 DNA follows: TGCGCCAGCAGCCAAGACAGGGGGCTAGCGGACCACACCGGGGAGCTGTTTTTT.